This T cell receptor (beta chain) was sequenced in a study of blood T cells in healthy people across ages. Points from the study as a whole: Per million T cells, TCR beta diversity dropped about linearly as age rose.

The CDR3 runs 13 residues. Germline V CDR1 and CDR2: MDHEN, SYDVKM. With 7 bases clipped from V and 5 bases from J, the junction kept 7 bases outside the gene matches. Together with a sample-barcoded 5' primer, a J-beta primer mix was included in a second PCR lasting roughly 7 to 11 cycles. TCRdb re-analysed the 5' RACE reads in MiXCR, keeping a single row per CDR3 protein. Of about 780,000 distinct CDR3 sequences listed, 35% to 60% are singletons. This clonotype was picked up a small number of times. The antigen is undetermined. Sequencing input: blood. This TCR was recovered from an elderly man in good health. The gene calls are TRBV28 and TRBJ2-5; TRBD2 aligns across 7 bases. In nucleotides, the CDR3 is TGTGCCAGCATCCCGGCGGGAGTTGAGACCCAGTACTTC. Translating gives CASIPAGVETQYF.